The T cell receptor (beta chain) described here comes from a study of cytomegalovirus exposure and HLA in healthy donors. The PCR ran on 60 Vbeta and 13 Jbeta primers. This table comes from immunoSEQ multiplex PCR, and its TCRdb copy is limited to in-frame clones, with some not included. The sample has roughly 170,000 clones, approximately 80% seen once; the top ten hold 0.6% to 0.7%. Study outcomes and limitations: The likely explanation for a cluster of highly shared sequence variants was sequencing artifact. Reported findings show TCR beta sequences accurately forecast HLA-A and HLA-B alleles in most subjects. The study labeled about 160 TCR beta chains cytomegalovirus-associated.

Comment on this clone: What it binds is not known.

Each donor was nominally healthy when sampled (though unrecorded immune exposures were likely). Germline CDR1 is SGHRS and CDR2 is YFSETQ. V lost 3 bases, J lost 5 bases, and 15 bases lay in between. The CDR3 runs 15 residues. This receptor was taken from a boy younger than 18 in good health and CMV-seronegative. V is TRBV5-1 and J is TRBJ2-1, with a tentative D call TRBD1 (6 bases). Sequenced: PBMCs. The CDR3 sequence is CASSSRDTGNNEQFF. The CDR3 DNA reads TGCGCCAGCAGCTCCCGGGACACCGGCAACAATGAGCAGTTCTTC.